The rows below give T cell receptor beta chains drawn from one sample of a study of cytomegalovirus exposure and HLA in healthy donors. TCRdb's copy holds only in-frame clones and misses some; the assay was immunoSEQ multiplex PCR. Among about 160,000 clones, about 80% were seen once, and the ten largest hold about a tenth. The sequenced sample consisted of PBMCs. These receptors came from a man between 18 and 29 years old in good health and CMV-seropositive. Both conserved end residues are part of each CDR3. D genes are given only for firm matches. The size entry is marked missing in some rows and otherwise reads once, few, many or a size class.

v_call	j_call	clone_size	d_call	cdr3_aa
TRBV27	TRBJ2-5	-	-	CASSLNRPPGETQYF
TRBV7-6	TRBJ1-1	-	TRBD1	CASSLAQGGNTEAFF
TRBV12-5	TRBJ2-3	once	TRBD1	CASGLRGTGVSDTQYF
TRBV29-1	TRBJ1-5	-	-	CSVLQGRDQPQHF
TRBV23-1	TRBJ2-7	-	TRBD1	CASSQVYSGTGCREQYF
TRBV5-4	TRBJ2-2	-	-	CASSSRGAGVAGELFF
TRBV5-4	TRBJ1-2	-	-	CASSLVGGEQGYTF
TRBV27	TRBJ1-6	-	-	CASSFDRRGGLNSPLHF
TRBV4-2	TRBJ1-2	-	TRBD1	CASSQDGTVYGYTF
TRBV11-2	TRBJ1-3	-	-	CASSGGGYSGNTIYF
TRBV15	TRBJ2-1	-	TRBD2	CATSTKRGGGNEQFF
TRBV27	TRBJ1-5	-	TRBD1	CASRDRGPWTNQPQHF
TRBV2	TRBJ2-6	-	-	CASSESSGANVLTF
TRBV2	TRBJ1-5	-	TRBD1	CASRDDRGGQPQHF